The next 21 T cell receptor beta chains were all read from a single sample in a study of vaccination and CD4 T cells after COVID-19. An Oncomine TCR Beta short-read assay was used to sequence the DNA from cultured CD4+ T cells. One entry per CDR3 protein results from TCRdb running MiXCR on the PCR reads. The repertoire consists of roughly 26,000 distinct CDR3 sequences, with about 64% occurring once and the leading ten covering approximately 5%. Treatment meaning: roughly 10-day PBMC culture with coronavirus spike peptide pools or control peptides (ViraFEST assay). Their antigens are not known. The sequenced sample was CD4+ T cells from blood, cultured in vitro. The receptors stem from a human donor who had recovered from COVID-19.

The rearrangement joins TRBV7-2 to TRBJ2-2, with 10 bases fitting TRBD1. V was clipped by 2 bases and J by 6 bases; unmatched bases: 6. Germline lookup yields CDR1 SGHTA and CDR2 FQGNSA. The CDR3 sequence is 16 residues long. The CDR3 sequence: CASSLRTGGPAGELFF. The CDR3 DNA reads TGTGCCAGCAGCTTAAGGACAGGGGGTCCGGCCGGGGAGCTGTTTTTT.

A few counts support this clonotype. V usage is TRBV20-1 and J usage is TRBJ2-6; 7 bases line up with TRBD1. This CDR3 has 15 amino acids. Germline V CDR1 and CDR2: DFQATT, SNEGSKA (reference sequence). V shed 3 bases and J 3 bases; nucleotides not matched to a gene: 5. The CDR3 is CSARTGFFGANVLTF. DNA of the CDR3: TGCAGTGCTAGGACAGGGTTCTTTGGGGCCAACGTCCTGACTTTC.

CDR3 sequence reads: CASPKGPRTGTGFNQPQHF. The CDR3 coding sequence is TGTGCCAGCCCAAAAGGGCCCCGAACCGGGACAGGGTTCAATCAGCCCCAGCATTTT. The V call is TRBV28, the J call TRBJ1-5, with 9 bases lining up with TRBD1. CDR3 length: 19 residues. With 8 bases clipped from V and 3 bases from J, the junction kept 20 bases outside the gene matches. Germline V CDR1 and CDR2: MDHEN, SYDVKM.

This clonotype appeared a single time. The chain links TRBV19 to TRBJ2-1, with D hard to call. The V end was cut by 6 bases, the J end by 10 bases, with 10 bases between. The CDR3 extends over 11 amino acids. Germline V gene data show CDR1 as LNHDA and CDR2 as SQIVND (reference sequence). The CDR3 loop is CASRVAGEQFF. CDR3 DNA sequence: TGTGCCAGTAGGGTCGCTGGAGAGCAGTTCTTC.

The V and J genes are TRBV6-2 or TRBV6-3 and TRBJ2-3, with 8 positions matching TRBD1. The length of the CDR3 is 16 residues. Germline assignment: CDR1 MNHEY and CDR2 SVGEGT. After removal of 8 bases from V and 1 base from J, the junction contained 11 bases not matched to a gene. The CDR3 is CASFRLQDRGTDTQYF. CDR3 bases: TGTGCCAGCTTCCGACTTCAGGACAGGGGCACAGATACGCAGTATTTT.

V gene TRBV18 combines with J gene TRBJ1-2; D is perhaps TRBD1 (5 bases). Germline V CDR1 and CDR2: KGHSH, LQKENI. Trimming left V 3 bases short and J 5 bases short, with 19 bases between. The CDR3 has 16 residues. CDR3 coding DNA: TGTGCCAGCTCACCGGCAGGGCTTGCGGGTCGGTATGGCTACACCTTC. This translates into CASSPAGLAGRYGYTF. Full variable domain (missing parts from reference TRBV18 and TRBJ1-2): NAGVMQNPRHLVRRRGQEARLRCSPMKGHSHVYWYRQLPEEGLKFMVYLQKENIIDESGMPKERFSAEFPKEGPSILRIQQVVRGDSAAYFCASSPAGLAGRYGYTFGSGTRLTVV.

The chain employs TRBV20-1 and TRBJ1-5, with D unclear. The CDR3 loop spans 13 amino acids. Germline V lookup: CDR1 DFQATT, CDR2 SNEGSKA (reference sequence). Trimming left V 4 bases short and J 0 bases short, with 7 bases between. The CDR3 DNA follows: TGCAGTGCTAAGTCAACTAGCAATCAGCCCCAGCATTTT. Encoded protein: CSAKSTSNQPQHF.

The V and J genes are TRBV27 and TRBJ1-5; the match to TRBD1 covers 8 bases. Germline assignment: CDR1 MNHEY and CDR2 SMNVEV (reference sequence). The length of the CDR3 is 14 residues. V lost 2 bases and J lost 5; bases outside the gene matches: 2. The CDR3 DNA reads TGTGCCAGCAGTTTACGACAGGGGTATCAGCCCCAGCATTTT. Amino acid sequence: CASSLRQGYQPQHF.

The chain links TRBV7-8 to TRBJ2-1; TRBD1 matches at 7 bases. The germline gives CDR1 SGHVS, CDR2 FQNEAQ. This CDR3 is built from 16 residues. V gave up 5 bases and J gave up 7 bases; unmatched junction bases: 14. CDR3: CASSPEGQSFGNEQFF. The DNA for the CDR3 is TGTGCCAGCAGCCCCGAGGGACAGTCTTTCGGGAATGAGCAGTTCTTC.

This clonotype was seen only once. V gene TRBV10-3 combines with J gene TRBJ1-1; weak D call: TRBD1 (5 bases). Germline V gene lookup returns CDR1 ENHRY and CDR2 SYGVKD. CDR3 length: 14 amino acids. V was trimmed by 2 bases and J by 0 bases, leaving 7 bases between them. The CDR3 DNA sequence: TGTGCCATCAGTGAGAGGGGTATGAACACTGAAGCTTTCTTT. Amino acid sequence: CAISERGMNTEAFF.

The V call is TRBV20-1, the J call TRBJ1-2; no reliable D call. This CDR3 region has 11 residues. V dropped 6 bases and J dropped 14 bases, with 19 bases sitting between them. The germline gives CDR1 DFQATT, CDR2 SNEGSKA (reference sequence). CDR3 sequence: CSAFLHPRMTF. The CDR3 DNA follows: TGCAGTGCCTTCTTACATCCCCGGATGACCTTC.

This clonotype has just a few counts. The rearrangement uses TRBV6-5 and TRBJ2-7; TRBD2 agrees at 7 bases. Germline lookup yields CDR1 MNHEY and CDR2 SVGAGI. The CDR3 consists of 15 residues. Trimming removed 2 bases from V and 3 bases from J; junction bases left unmatched: 7. DNA of the CDR3: TGTGCCAGCAGTTACCCGGGACTATCAATCTACGAGCAGTACTTC. This encodes CASSYPGLSIYEQYF.

The chain links TRBV20-1 to TRBJ2-2; 10 bases match TRBD2. From germline, CDR1 is DFQATT and CDR2 SNEGSKA (reference sequence). The junction had 3 bases not matched to a gene; V was cut back by 3 bases and J by 5 bases. This CDR3 comprises 14 residues. Here the CDR3 DNA reads TGCAGTGCTAGTGATAGCGGGAGGACCGGGGAGCTGTTTTTT. Amino acid sequence: CSASDSGRTGELFF.

The CDR3 DNA sequence: TGTGCCAGCAGTGAAAGTGGGGGGGACAATCAGCCCCAGCATTTT. This translates into CASSESGGDNQPQHF. V is TRBV6-1 and J is TRBJ1-5; D is perhaps TRBD1 (5 bases). V lost 2 bases and J lost 3, with 11 bases in between. Germline V gene lookup returns CDR1 MNHNS and CDR2 SASEGT. The CDR3 totals 15 residues.

The rearrangement links TRBV20-1 to TRBJ1-6, with D maybe TRBD1 (6 bases). Trimming removed 4 bases at V and 0 bases at J, with 13 bases between. This CDR3 spans 16 amino acids. Looked up from germline, CDR1 is DFQATT and CDR2 is SNEGSKA (reference sequence). The CDR3 is CSATGTGSSYNSPLHF. In DNA form, the CDR3 reads TGCAGTGCTACCGGAACAGGGAGCTCCTATAATTCACCCCTCCACTTT.

In its sample, this clonotype was seen a few times. The rearrangement joins TRBV7-8 to TRBJ2-7, with 8 bases fitting TRBD1. The V gene end was trimmed by 5 bases and the J gene end by 1 base; junction bases not matched to a gene: 4. CDR1 SGHVS and CDR2 FQNEAQ come from the germline V gene. This CDR3 contains 14 residues. This CDR3 is CASSRRDRSYEQYF. Here the CDR3 DNA reads TGTGCCAGCAGCCGGAGGGACAGGTCCTACGAGCAGTACTTC.

The V call is TRBV6-1, the J call TRBJ1-6; D unclear. Between the trimmed V and J ends, which lost 7 bases and 14 bases, there was a span of 24 bases. The CDR3 spans 15 residues. Germline V CDR1 and CDR2: MNHNS, SASEGT. The CDR3 loop is CASTLRVRYNSALHF. Here the CDR3 DNA reads TGTGCCAGCACCCTCAGAGTACGGTATAATTCGGCCCTCCACTTT.

This clonotype was counted a few times. The rearrangement links TRBV20-1 to TRBJ1-2; D is unclear. The CDR3 has 13 amino acids. V lost 0 bases to trimming and J lost 5 bases, with 10 bases between them. The V gene's germline CDR1 is DFQATT and CDR2 SNEGSKA (reference sequence). The DNA of the CDR3 is TGCAGTGCTAGAGATCAGTCGGTATATGGCTACACCTTC. Translation gives CSARDQSVYGYTF.

The chain has TRBV28 and TRBJ2-7; 7 nucleotides line up with TRBD1. The CDR3 sequence is 15 residues long. V lost 6 bases, J lost 3 bases, and 11 bases stayed unmatched. CDR1 and CDR2 (germline): MDHEN, SYDVKM. DNA for the CDR3: TGTGCCAGCAGCCCTTCTATAACAGGGGACTACGAGCAGTACTTC. Protein sequence: CASSPSITGDYEQYF.

V gene TRBV28 combines with J gene TRBJ2-7; 9 bases align to TRBD1. The CDR3 sequence is 15 residues long. CDR1 is MDHEN and CDR2 is SYDVKM in the germline V gene. J was trimmed by 0 bases and V by 4 bases; bases with no gene match: 4. This CDR3 reads CASSSTGGGSYEQYF. For the CDR3, the DNA is TGTGCCAGCAGTTCCACAGGGGGCGGCTCCTACGAGCAGTACTTC.

The chain links TRBV23-1 to TRBJ1-2; D gene uncertain. TRBV23-1 is an open reading frame whose function is uncertain. Trimming cost V 0 bases and J 5 bases, with 1 base left between them. CDR3 length equals 11 residues. The DNA of the CDR3 is TGCGCCAGCAGTCAATCGTATGGCTACACCTTC. This gives the protein CASSQSYGYTF.